These 14 T cell receptor beta chains came from one sample sequenced in a study of blood T cell repertoires in COVID-19. The method was immunoSEQ multiplex PCR; TCRdb's version includes in-frame clones alone and lacks a portion of them. This table has 25,000 to 30,000 clones, more than 80% appearing once. Sample: peripheral blood. The receptors stem from a man aged 55 to 70 with acute or convalescent COVID-19.

This sequence joins TRBV27 and TRBJ2-5; 10 nucleotides align to TRBD1. This CDR3 has 14 residues. V shed 5 bases, J shed 5 bases, and the junction held 5 bases outside the gene matches. Germline V gene lookup returns CDR1 MNHEY and CDR2 SMNVEV (reference sequence). The CDR3 DNA reads TGTGCCAGCAGTGACAGGGGGCTTTGGGAGACCCAGTACTTC. As protein: CASSDRGLWETQYF.

A single count supports this clone. V is TRBV2 and J is TRBJ1-5, with 11 bases fitting TRBD1. Germline V lookup: CDR1 SNHLY, CDR2 FYNNEI. V dropped 6 bases and J dropped 4; count of bases not matched to a gene: 5. The CDR3 is 15 residues long. CDR3 nucleotides: TGTGCCAGCAGATGGGGGACAGGGGGGAATCAGCCCCAGCATTTT. Its protein product is CASRWGTGGNQPQHF.

V gene TRBV29-1 combines with J gene TRBJ2-2; D uncertain. Germline values: CDR1 SQVTM, CDR2 ANQGSEA. The germline V and J ends were trimmed by 5 bases and 2 bases, with 3 bases remaining between them. CDR3 length: 11 amino acids. The CDR3 coding sequence is TGCAGCGTTCAAAACACCGGGGAGCTGTTTTTT. Residues: CSVQNTGELFF.

The rearrangement links TRBV25-1 to TRBJ2-7; no clear D gene. The germline V gene has CDR1 MGHDK and CDR2 SYGVNS. This CDR3 comprises 13 residues. V lost 2 bases, J lost 7 bases, and 12 bases lay in between. The CDR3 reads CASSENFPVEQYF. In nucleotides, the CDR3 is TGTGCCAGCAGTGAAAACTTCCCGGTAGAGCAGTACTTC.

The chain is built from TRBV18 and TRBJ2-2; maybe TRBD1 (6 bases). The germline V gene has CDR1 KGHSH and CDR2 LQKENI. This CDR3 is built from 16 residues. V was pared by 0 bases and J by 0 bases, with 8 bases between. The CDR3 nucleotides read TGTGCCAGCTCACCACCTTGGACAGCGAACACCGGGGAGCTGTTTTTT. Amino acids: CASSPPWTANTGELFF.

This sequence joins TRBV5-8 and TRBJ2-3, with TRBD1 identical over 9 bases. The V gene's germline CDR1 is SGHTS and CDR2 YDEGEE. CDR3 size: 18 residues. After removal of 2 bases from V and 5 bases from J, the junction contained 15 bases not matched to a gene. CDR3 nucleotide sequence: TGTGCCAGCAGCTTAAACGGACAAACAGGGGGCGGTTTAGATACGCAGTATTTT. It is translated as CASSLNGQTGGGLDTQYF.

The sample holds a few counts of this clone. J is TRBJ2-3 and V is TRBV7-9; possible D gene TRBD1, 6 bases. The CDR3 length is 14 residues. Trimming removed 3 bases at V and 6 bases at J, with 13 bases between. Germline V gene sequence: CDR1 SEHNR, CDR2 FQNEAQ (reference sequence). This chain's CDR3 is CASSFFSGVDTQYF. Written as DNA, the CDR3 is TGTGCCAGCAGCTTTTTTTCAGGGGTGGATACGCAGTATTTT. The variable domain in full, completed from reference TRBV7-9 and TRBJ2-3, reads DTGVSQNPRHKITKRGQNVTFRCDPISEHNRLYWYRQTLGQGPEFLTYFQNEAQLEKSRLLSDRFSAERPKGSFSTLEIQRTEQGDSAMYLCASSFFSGVDTQYFGPGTRLTVL.

The J gene is TRBJ2-1, the V gene TRBV7-2; 7 nucleotides align to TRBD2. CDR1 SGHTA and CDR2 FQGNSA come from the germline V gene. The length of the CDR3 is 15 residues. The V gene end was trimmed by 6 bases and the J gene end by 1 base; junction bases not matched to a gene: 6. The CDR3 region is CASSSSGGSYNEQFF. In nucleotides, the CDR3 is TGTGCCAGCAGTTCATCGGGGGGATCCTACAATGAGCAGTTCTTC.

The chain carries TRBV7-9 and TRBJ1-4; D ambiguous. The CDR3 is 14 amino acids. Germline V gene sequence: CDR1 SEHNR, CDR2 FQNEAQ (reference sequence). Trimming cost V 1 base and J 8 bases, with 11 bases left between them. Here the CDR3 reads CASSLVRSAEKLFF. CDR3 nucleotides: TGTGCCAGCAGCTTAGTCAGGTCCGCAGAAAAACTGTTTTTT. Based on the CDR3 plus reference TRBV7-9 and TRBJ1-4, the full variable domain is DTGVSQNPRHKITKRGQNVTFRCDPISEHNRLYWYRQTLGQGPEFLTYFQNEAQLEKSRLLSDRFSAERPKGSFSTLEIQRTEQGDSAMYLCASSLVRSAEKLFFGSGTQLSVL.

The chain recombines TRBV18 with TRBJ2-1, with D possibly being TRBD2 (5 bases). V dropped 8 bases and J dropped 0 bases, with 8 bases sitting between them. The CDR3 has 13 amino acids. The V gene's germline CDR1 is KGHSH and CDR2 LQKENI. CDR3 in DNA: TGTGCCAGCCACCGGGGCTCCTACAATGAGCAGTTCTTC. It specifies CASHRGSYNEQFF. The variable domain in full, with the rest retrieved from reference TRBV18 and TRBJ2-1, is NAGVMQNPRHLVRRRGQEARLRCSPMKGHSHVYWYRQLPEEGLKFMVYLQKENIIDESGMPKERFSAEFPKEGPSILRIQQVVRGDSAAYFCASHRGSYNEQFFGPGTRLTVL.

The rearrangement links TRBV20-1 to TRBJ2-1, with 7 bases matching TRBD1. The CDR3 is 13 residues long. The junction had 11 bases not matched to a gene; V was cut back by 3 bases and J by 12 bases. The germline V gene encodes CDR1 DFQATT and CDR2 SNEGSKA (reference sequence). DNA of the CDR3: TGCAGTGCTAGTCCAACAGGGGAGTGGCGGCAGTTCTTC. Amino acid sequence: CSASPTGEWRQFF.

The chain couples TRBV11-2 to TRBJ1-1; weak D call: TRBD1 (5 bases). Trimming cost V 5 bases and J 0 bases, with 10 bases left between them. This CDR3 spans 14 amino acids. The germline CDR1 and CDR2 sequences are SGHAT and FQNNGV. The CDR3 sequence is CASSPLRVNTEAFF. DNA of the CDR3: TGTGCCAGCAGCCCTCTCAGGGTGAACACTGAAGCTTTCTTT.

This clone was seen a few times. V gene TRBV5-1 combines with J gene TRBJ1-4; perhaps TRBD1 as D (6 bases). Trimming took off 4 bases at V and 2 bases at J, with 18 bases between the two ends. CDR1 SGHRS and CDR2 YFSETQ come from the germline V gene. The CDR3 runs to 17 residues. In DNA form, the CDR3 reads TGCGCCAGCAGCCCCCATGGCAGGGGTCGGACTAATGAAAAACTGTTTTTT. Protein sequence: CASSPHGRGRTNEKLFF.

The chain couples TRBV10-3 to TRBJ1-2, with a weak D call TRBD1 (5 bases). Trimming stripped 8 bases from V and 2 bases from J, with 6 bases between. Looked up from germline, CDR1 is ENHRY and CDR2 is SYGVKD. CDR3 length: 11 amino acids. The CDR3 is CAIGGNYGYTF. CDR3 DNA sequence: TGTGCCATCGGGGGGAACTATGGCTACACCTTC.